The clone carrying this T cell receptor (beta chain) showed up just once. The table came from immunoSEQ multiplex PCR; TCRdb's copy has only in-frame clones and leaves some out. The table has about 250,000 clones, around 81% seen once. The data stem from a study of blood T cell repertoires in COVID-19. About the research overall: Italy, Spain and the United States were the sources of the convalescent and acute COVID-19 samples. PBMCs, B-cell-depleted T cells, or T cells were the source of the cDNA or gDNA that made up the material.

Germline CDR1 SGHTS, CDR2 YDEGEE. Trimming cost V 0 bases and J 5 bases; bases outside gene matches: 9. The CDR3 sequence is 17 residues long. This receptor was obtained from a man in his forties or fifties with active or convalescent COVID-19. The specimen sequenced was peripheral blood. The gene calls are TRBV5-8 and TRBJ2-5; 11 bases are a match to TRBD2. The CDR3 loop is CASSLAGSSGGMETQYF. Written as DNA, the CDR3 is TGTGCCAGCAGCTTGGCCGGTTCTAGCGGGGGGATGGAGACCCAGTACTTC.